The 27 T cell receptor beta chains presented below share a single source sample, sequenced in a study of T-cell memory formation after mild COVID-19. TCRdb independently ran MiXCR on the 5' RACE reads; one entry per CDR3 protein. The sample has some 40,000 distinct CDR3 sequences, about a tenth seen once. Sequenced: PBMCs or a T cell subset sorted from them (not recorded which). Receptors originate from an adult woman who had mild COVID-19 (a few samples of this study predate the infection). Cell type and time point are not known.

The chain recombines TRBV6-6 with TRBJ1-1, with D uncertain. Germline lookup yields CDR1 MNHNY and CDR2 SVGAGI (reference sequence). Trimming left V 2 bases short and J 2 bases short, with 6 bases between. CDR3 length: 13 residues. CDR3 loop: CASSYRANTEAFF. The CDR3 DNA reads TGTGCCAGCAGTTACAGGGCCAACACTGAAGCTTTCTTT.

The gene calls are TRBV3-1 and TRBJ1-5; perhaps TRBD1 as D (5 bases). This CDR3 contains 15 residues. V was trimmed by 0 bases and J by 2 bases, leaving 8 bases between them. Germline loops: CDR1 LGHDT, CDR2 YNNKEL (reference sequence). The CDR3 spells CASSQDPRGNQPQHF. The CDR3 DNA sequence: TGTGCCAGCAGCCAAGATCCCAGGGGCAATCAGCCCCAGCATTTT. Drawing the rest from reference TRBV3-1 and TRBJ1-5, the complete variable domain is DTAVSQTPKYLVTQMGNDKSIKCEQNLGHDTMYWYKQDSKKFLKIMFSYNNKELIINETVPNRFSPKSPDKAHLNLHINSLELGDSAVYFCASSQDPRGNQPQHFGDGTRLSIL.

This chain links TRBV7-2 with TRBJ2-7; 14 bases match TRBD2. V lost 5 bases to trimming and J lost 3 bases; unmatched junction nucleotides: 12. CDR3 size: 18 residues. The germline gives CDR1 SGHTA, CDR2 FQGNSA. CDR3 sequence reads: CASSGGTSGRFSYYEQYF. The CDR3 nucleotides are TGTGCCAGCAGCGGAGGGACTAGCGGGAGATTCTCCTACTACGAGCAGTACTTC.

The chain has TRBV11-1 and TRBJ2-6; TRBD1 matches at 7 bases. CDR3 length equals 17 residues. After removal of 5 bases from V and 0 bases from J, the junction contained 7 bases not matched to a gene. CDR1 SGHAT and CDR2 FQDESV come from the germline V gene (reference sequence). The CDR3 DNA reads TGTGCCAGCAGCCAAACGACAGGGATCTCTGGGGCCAACGTCCTGACTTTC. Translation gives CASSQTTGISGANVLTF.

This clonotype was detected a few times. The chain links TRBV12-3 or TRBV12-4 to TRBJ2-5, with D possibly being TRBD2 (7 bases). With 3 bases removed from V and 0 bases from J, the gap between germline ends came to 17 bases. The CDR3 extends over 17 amino acids. CDR3 DNA sequence: TGTGCCAGCAGTTTCGTGGGCGGGGGCCCGTACCAAGAGACCCAGTACTTC. Translation: CASSFVGGGPYQETQYF.

The table lists this clonotype with a few counts. The rearrangement uses TRBV7-9 and TRBJ2-7; 9 bases align to TRBD1. The CDR3 is 15 amino acids. V shed 3 bases and J 7 bases; nucleotides not matched to a gene: 10. Germline CDR1 is SEHNR and CDR2 is FQNEAQ (reference sequence). CDR3 amino acids: CASSLPRTGAQEQYF. Written as DNA, the CDR3 is TGTGCCAGCAGCTTGCCCCGGACAGGGGCTCAGGAGCAGTACTTC.

This clonotype was seen only a few times. The V gene is TRBV20-1, the J gene TRBJ2-4, with 10 bases matching TRBD1. This CDR3 has 17 residues. Germline CDR1 and CDR2: DFQATT and SNEGSKA (reference sequence). The V and J ends lost 0 bases and 0 bases, in that order; junction bases with no gene match: 5. CDR3 region: CSAREGQGYLAKNIQYF. The CDR3 nucleotides read TGCAGTGCTAGAGAGGGACAGGGGTATTTAGCCAAAAACATTCAGTACTTC.

This clonotype was seen at least ten times. The V gene is TRBV7-3, the J gene TRBJ2-1, with 9 bases aligning to TRBD1. The CDR3 spans 15 residues. The V and J ends lost 5 bases and 3 bases, in that order; junction bases with no gene match: 5. From germline, CDR1 is SGHTA and CDR2 FQGTGA. As DNA, the CDR3 is TGTGCCAGCAGCCCCGGGACAGGGCTCTACAATGAGCAGTTCTTC. Translating gives CASSPGTGLYNEQFF.

This clonotype occurred a few times. The CDR3 DNA reads TGTGCCAGCAGCTGGTCTACTTTCGATGAGCAGTTCTTC. Its protein is CASSWSTFDEQFF. V usage is TRBV11-3 and J usage is TRBJ2-1; D is unclear. CDR1 and CDR2 from the germline V gene are SGHNT and YENEEA. V lost 4 bases, J lost 8 bases, and 12 bases lay in between. CDR3 length equals 13 residues.

The chain carries TRBV5-1 and TRBJ2-3; 7 bases agree with TRBD1. V was clipped by 1 base and J by 1 base; unmatched bases: 3. Germline V CDR1 and CDR2: SGHRS, YFSETQ. The CDR3 sequence is 15 residues long. CDR3 amino acids: CASSLNRGGTDTQYF. Here the CDR3 DNA reads TGCGCCAGCAGCTTGAACAGGGGCGGCACAGATACGCAGTATTTT.

This clonotype has a count of ten or more. The chain has TRBV5-6 and TRBJ2-5, with D possibly TRBD2 on 6 matching bases. V lost 1 base and J 1 base, leaving 11 bases between the germline ends. The CDR3 consists of 15 residues. Germline CDR1 SGHDT, CDR2 YYEEEE. Written as DNA, the CDR3 is TGTGCCAGCAGCTTGTGGAGGGGACTCCAAGAGACCCAGTACTTC. This gives the protein CASSLWRGLQETQYF.

This clonotype was found a few times. This sequence joins TRBV7-6 and TRBJ2-3; 8 bases align to TRBD2. The CDR3 sequence is 14 residues long. Trimming at V came to 3 bases and at J to 3 bases, leaving 2 bases not matched to a gene. The germline CDR1 and CDR2 sequences are SGHVS and FNYEAQ. The CDR3 region is CASSFSGETDTQYF. CDR3 bases: TGTGCCAGCAGCTTTAGCGGGGAAACAGATACGCAGTATTTT.

This chain connects TRBV19 to TRBJ2-1; possible D gene TRBD2, 5 bases. Germline-derived CDR1 and CDR2 are LNHDA and SQIVND (reference sequence). V lost 4 bases and J 0 bases, leaving 10 bases between the germline ends. The CDR3 has 15 residues. The CDR3 region has the DNA TGTGCCAGTAGTAGGGAGCATAGCTCCTACAATGAGCAGTTCTTC. Encoded protein: CASSREHSSYNEQFF. Full variable domain (missing parts from reference TRBV19 and TRBJ2-1): DGGITQSPKYLFRKEGQNVTLSCEQNLNHDAMYWYRQDPGQGLRLIYYSQIVNDFQKGDIAEGYSVSREKKESFPLTVTSAQKNPTAFYLCASSREHSSYNEQFFGPGTRLTVL.

This clonotype was seen a handful of times. This chain links TRBV9 with TRBJ2-2, with 8 bases aligning to TRBD2. With V trimmed by 1 base and J by 1 base, 3 bases remained unmatched. The CDR3 consists of 16 residues. Per germline, CDR1 SGDLS and CDR2 YYNGEE. CDR3 region: CASSVTGGENTGELFF. For the CDR3, the DNA is TGTGCCAGCAGCGTAACGGGGGGGGAGAACACCGGGGAGCTGTTTTTT.

The rearrangement joins TRBV3-1 to TRBJ2-4, with a tentative D call TRBD2 (6 bases). Trimming pared 3 bases from V and 0 bases from J, leaving 12 bases between. The CDR3 consists of 16 residues. CDR1 and CDR2 (germline): LGHDT, YNNKEL (reference sequence). CDR3 nucleotide sequence: TGTGCCAGCAGCCAGGCGGGGTACCTAGCCAAAAACATTCAGTACTTC. Its protein is CASSQAGYLAKNIQYF. Full variable domain (outside the CDR3, taken from reference TRBV3-1 and TRBJ2-4): DTAVSQTPKYLVTQMGNDKSIKCEQNLGHDTMYWYKQDSKKFLKIMFSYNNKELIINETVPNRFSPKSPDKAHLNLHINSLELGDSAVYFCASSQAGYLAKNIQYFGAGTRLSVL.

The chain links TRBV29-1 to TRBJ2-3; the D gene is possibly TRBD1 (5 bases). In germline, CDR1 is SQVTM, CDR2 ANQGSEA. Between the trimmed V and J ends, which lost 6 bases and 2 bases, there was a span of 15 bases. This CDR3 contains 14 residues. The CDR3 reads CSVAGHSNTDTQYF. CDR3 nucleotide sequence: TGCAGCGTGGCCGGACATAGTAACACAGATACGCAGTATTTT.

This clonotype has a count of ten or more. The V and J genes are TRBV12-3 or TRBV12-4 and TRBJ1-1; maybe TRBD1 (6 bases). V was shortened by 5 bases and J by 6 bases, with 16 bases between the two germline ends. The CDR3 is made up of 14 amino acids. CDR3 protein: CASSPVTGLSEAFF. CDR3 coding DNA: TGTGCCAGCAGTCCGGTCACAGGGTTGTCTGAAGCTTTCTTT.

V is TRBV7-6 and J is TRBJ1-6; weak D call: TRBD1 (6 bases). The V end was cut by 5 bases, the J end by 14 bases, with 16 bases between. Germline CDR1 SGHVS, CDR2 FNYEAQ. The CDR3 consists of 13 residues. The CDR3 sequence is CASSPSRDISLHF. In DNA form, the CDR3 reads TGTGCCAGCAGCCCCTCCCGGGACATATCCCTCCACTTT.

This clonotype has just a few counts. The V and J genes are TRBV7-2 and TRBJ2-3; D gene ambiguous. CDR1 SGHTA and CDR2 FQGNSA come from the germline V gene. The CDR3 consists of 13 residues. V gave up 1 base and J gave up 4 bases, with 6 bases separating them. CDR3 sequence reads: CASSLVFADTQYF. CDR3 in DNA: TGTGCCAGCAGCTTAGTCTTTGCAGATACGCAGTATTTT.

The rearrangement links TRBV6-5 to TRBJ2-1; D is uncertain. The germline gives CDR1 MNHEY, CDR2 SVGAGI. The CDR3 is 16 amino acids. The V end lost 4 bases, the J end lost 0 bases, and 13 bases lay between the germline ends. CDR3 in amino acids: CASSLSRSRSYNEQFF. The DNA for the CDR3 is TGTGCCAGCAGTTTATCTAGAAGTCGCTCCTACAATGAGCAGTTCTTC.

The V call is TRBV12-3 or TRBV12-4, the J call TRBJ2-7; D assignment may be TRBD1 or TRBD2 (5 bases each). The V and J ends lost 6 bases and 1 base respectively, with 19 bases between them. This CDR3 comprises 16 residues. CDR3 sequence (DNA): TGTGCCAGCAGCCGCCGGGGACGGTCTACTTCCTACGAGCAGTACTTC. Amino acid sequence: CASSRRGRSTSYEQYF.

The V gene is TRBV9, the J gene TRBJ1-5, with 7 bases lining up with TRBD1. The V gene's germline CDR1 is SGDLS and CDR2 YYNGEE. The J segment lost 7 bases and the V segment lost 4 bases, leaving 8 bases of the junction unmatched. This CDR3 is built from 14 residues. The CDR3 is CASSPAGGGQPQHF. In DNA form, the CDR3 reads TGTGCCAGCAGCCCCGCAGGGGGAGGGCAGCCCCAGCATTTT. The complete variable domain, with remaining parts taken from reference TRBV9 and TRBJ1-5, reads DSGVTQTPKHLITATGQRVTLRCSPRSGDLSVYWYQQSLDQGLQFLIQYYNGEERAKGNILERFSAQQFPDLHSELNLSSLELGDSALYFCASSPAGGGQPQHFGDGTRLSIL.

This clonotype was detected ten times or more. The CDR3 region is CASRRGTDSYEQYF. CDR3 sequence (DNA): TGTGCCAGCAGAAGGGGGACAGACTCCTACGAGCAGTACTTC. The chain links TRBV7-2 to TRBJ2-7; the match to TRBD1 covers 7 bases. Trimming removed 6 bases from V and 0 bases from J; junction bases left unmatched: 5. There are 14 residues in the CDR3. Germline CDR1 reads SGHTA; CDR2 reads FQGNSA.

The J gene is TRBJ1-2, the V gene TRBV3-1, with 7 bases fitting TRBD1. This CDR3 region has 17 residues. Germline lookup yields CDR1 LGHDT and CDR2 YNNKEL (reference sequence). V shed 4 bases, J shed 4 bases, and the junction held 15 bases outside the gene matches. This chain's CDR3 is CASSLGQDTTTAYGYTF. CDR3 coding DNA: TGTGCCAGCAGCCTCGGACAGGACACTACTACTGCCTATGGCTACACCTTC.

This clonotype showed up many times. This chain uses TRBV15 with TRBJ2-1, with 9 nucleotides matching TRBD2. Germline values: CDR1 LNHNV, CDR2 YYDKDF (reference sequence). This CDR3 region has 14 residues. V trimming: 0 bases; J trimming: 11 bases; junction bases outside the gene matches: 5. The DNA for the CDR3 is TGTGCCACCAGCAGAGATGGGCTAGCGGGGAAGCAGTTCTTC. Translation: CATSRDGLAGKQFF.

The chain joins TRBV6-5 to TRBJ1-2; TRBD1 might be the D (5 bases). V gave up 5 bases and J gave up 6 bases, with 16 bases separating them. The CDR3 is 14 amino acids. The V gene's germline CDR1 is MNHEY and CDR2 SVGAGI. CDR3 sequence: CASSRAGTPHGYTF. In DNA form, the CDR3 reads TGTGCCAGCAGTCGGGCCGGGACGCCTCATGGCTACACCTTC.

The table lists this clonotype with many counts. The V and J genes are TRBV5-1 and TRBJ2-5; 7 bases are a match to TRBD1. CDR1 SGHRS and CDR2 YFSETQ come from the germline V gene. Germline trimming cut 1 base from V and 4 bases from J; bases unmatched to any gene: 7. This CDR3 spans 15 amino acids. The CDR3 nucleotides are TGCGCCAGCAGCTTGACGCCGGGACAGATAGAGACCCAGTACTTC. Amino acid sequence: CASSLTPGQIETQYF.